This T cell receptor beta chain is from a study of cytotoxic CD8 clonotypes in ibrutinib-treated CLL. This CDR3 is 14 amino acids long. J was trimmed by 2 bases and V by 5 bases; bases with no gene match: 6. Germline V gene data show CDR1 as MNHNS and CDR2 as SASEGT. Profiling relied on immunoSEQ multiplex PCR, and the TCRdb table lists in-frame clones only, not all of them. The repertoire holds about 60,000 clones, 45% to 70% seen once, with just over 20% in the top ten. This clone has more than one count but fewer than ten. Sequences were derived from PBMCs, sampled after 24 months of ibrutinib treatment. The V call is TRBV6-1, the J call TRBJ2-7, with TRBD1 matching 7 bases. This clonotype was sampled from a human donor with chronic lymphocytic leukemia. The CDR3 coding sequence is TGTGCCAGCAGTCCCCGGACAGGACCCTACGAGCAGTACGTC. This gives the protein CASSPRTGPYEQYV.